These 29 T cell receptor beta chains originate from one sample sequenced in a study of blood T cells in healthy people across ages. Together with a sample-barcoded 5' primer, a J-beta primer mix was included in a second PCR lasting about 6 to 11 cycles. Each CDR3 protein gets one entry after TCRdb re-called the 5' RACE reads with MiXCR. The sample holds about 940,000 distinct CDR3 sequences, about 48% seen once. Sequencing was carried out using blood. The receptors shown here come from a man aged 25 to 40 in good health.

This clonotype was seen more than once but under ten times. CDR3 in DNA: TGTGCCATCGGGGGGGGCTTTGACAATGAGCAGTTCTTC. Translation: CAIGGGFDNEQFF. V gene TRBV10-3 combines with J gene TRBJ2-1; the D gene is possibly TRBD2 (7 bases). The V and J ends lost 8 bases and 5 bases respectively, with 13 bases between them. This CDR3 region has 13 residues. Germline V lookup: CDR1 ENHRY, CDR2 SYGVKD.

In DNA form, the CDR3 reads TGCGCCAGCAGCCCCGATGGCGACGAAGAGACCCAGTACTTC. Its translation: CASSPDGDEETQYF. This sequence joins TRBV5-1 and TRBJ2-5; D call uncertain. From germline, CDR1 is SGHRS and CDR2 YFSETQ. The V end lost 4 bases, the J end lost 3 bases, and 13 bases lay between the germline ends. This CDR3 is built from 14 residues.

This clonotype was detected a few times. This chain joins TRBV28 and TRBJ2-3; 12 nucleotides match TRBD2. This CDR3 has 20 amino acids. Germline CDR1 and CDR2: MDHEN and SYDVKM. Unmatched junction bases numbered 15, after V lost 5 bases and J lost 0 bases. CDR3 coding DNA: TGTGCCAGCAGTCTACCACTCGGGCTAGCGGGGGGGACAAGCACAGATACGCAGTATTTT. Amino acids: CASSLPLGLAGGTSTDTQYF. Variable domain in full (rest from reference TRBV28 and TRBJ2-3): DVKVTQSSRYLVKRTGEKVFLECVQDMDHENMFWYRQDPGLGLRLIYFSYDVKMKEKGDIPEGYSVSREKKERFSLILESASTNQTSMYLCASSLPLGLAGGTSTDTQYFGPGTRLTVL.

This clonotype was counted a few times. This chain uses TRBV27 with TRBJ2-1; D is unclear. V dropped 7 bases and J dropped 2 bases, with 15 bases sitting between them. From germline, CDR1 is MNHEY and CDR2 SMNVEV (reference sequence). CDR3 size: 15 residues. The CDR3 DNA sequence: TGTGCCAGCAACCCCCGGGTATCTGCCTACAATGAGCAGTTCTTC. It is translated as CASNPRVSAYNEQFF.

This clonotype was seen a few times. This chain connects TRBV10-3 to TRBJ2-1, with a possible D match to TRBD2 (7 bases). CDR1 and CDR2 from the germline V gene are ENHRY and SYGVKD. The CDR3 length is 15 residues. The V gene lost 4 bases and the J gene lost 7 bases, with 17 bases spanning the gap. CDR3 nucleotides: TGTGCCATCAGTGTGTGGCGGGGGCCGGAGAATGAGCAGTTCTTC. Amino acids: CAISVWRGPENEQFF.

V usage is TRBV7-2 and J usage is TRBJ1-2, with 7 nucleotides matching TRBD1. Germline trimming cut 5 bases from V and 4 bases from J; bases unmatched to any gene: 10. Germline loops: CDR1 SGHTA, CDR2 FQGNSA. The CDR3 is 15 residues long. CDR3 residues: CASSGRDSSSYGYTF. CDR3 coding DNA: TGTGCCAGCAGCGGGCGGGACAGCTCTTCCTATGGCTACACCTTC.

V usage is TRBV5-5 and J usage is TRBJ1-5; 7 bases line up with TRBD1. The CDR3 is 13 amino acids. Germline trimming cut 5 bases from V and 7 bases from J; bases unmatched to any gene: 6. Germline CDR1 is SGHKS and CDR2 is YYEKEE (reference sequence). The CDR3 protein is CASRLTGSQPQHF. CDR3 sequence (DNA): TGTGCCAGCAGACTGACAGGGTCCCAGCCCCAGCATTTT.

Worth noting for this clonotype: Its ends do not fully match the called genes, so a read error is possible. This chain links TRBV5-1 with TRBJ1-1; 9 bases fit TRBD1. In germline, CDR1 is SGHRS, CDR2 YFSETQ. CDR3 length: 14 residues. The CDR3 here is CASSGGQGETEAFF. The CDR3 DNA reads as TGCGCCAGCAGCGGGGGACAGGGTGAAACTGAGGCTTTCTTT.

This clonotype was counted only a few times. The rearrangement uses TRBV7-2 and TRBJ2-1; no clear D gene. V lost 1 base, J lost 10 bases, and 14 bases lay in between. Germline V gives CDR1 SGHTA, CDR2 FQGNSA. This CDR3 spans 14 amino acids. Written as DNA, the CDR3 is TGTGCCAGCAGCTTAGGGGCAGGCTTGGCCGAGCAGTTCTTC. Its translation: CASSLGAGLAEQFF.

V and J are TRBV12-3 or TRBV12-4 and TRBJ2-1; 9 positions agree with TRBD1. After removal of 6 bases from V and 8 bases from J, the junction contained 5 bases not matched to a gene. The CDR3 contains 13 residues. Written as DNA, the CDR3 is TGTGCCAGCAGCACGGGACAGGGATATGAGCAGTTCTTC. The encoded protein is CASSTGQGYEQFF.

This clonotype appeared a few times. The V gene is TRBV5-1, the J gene TRBJ2-6; weak D call: TRBD1 (5 bases). Deletions cut 4 bases from V and 0 bases from J, with 8 bases between. The CDR3 has 15 amino acids. Germline V gives CDR1 SGHRS, CDR2 YFSETQ. In DNA, the CDR3 is TGCGCCAGCAGCAAGGACATCTCTGGGGCCAACGTCCTGACTTTC. This encodes CASSKDISGANVLTF.

This clonotype has at least ten counts. DNA for the CDR3: TGTGCCAGCAGCTTACGGACCCAGTCTCAAGATAGAAATGAGCAGTTCTTC. This gives the protein CASSLRTQSQDRNEQFF. The chain recombines TRBV7-9 with TRBJ2-1; D ambiguous. Trimming cost V 2 bases and J 7 bases, with 21 bases left between them. The CDR3 has 17 amino acids. Germline loops: CDR1 SEHNR, CDR2 FQNEAQ (reference sequence).

This chain joins TRBV24-1 and TRBJ2-5, with TRBD2 identical over 11 bases. This CDR3 has 17 amino acids. The junction had 10 bases not matched to a gene; V was cut back by 6 bases and J by 2 bases. CDR1 is KGHDR and CDR2 is SFDVKD in the germline V gene. The CDR3 sequence is CATSPLGLAGEQETQYF. CDR3 nucleotides: TGTGCCACCAGTCCCCTCGGACTAGCGGGTGAACAAGAGACCCAGTACTTC.

DNA of the CDR3: TGTGCCAGCAGCCTTCTGACGGGGTGGCACGAGCAGTACTTC. It encodes CASSLLTGWHEQYF. This rearrangement joins TRBV7-2 to TRBJ2-7; D perhaps matches TRBD2 (5 bases). The CDR3 length is 14 residues. Trimming pared 5 bases from V and 5 bases from J, leaving 16 bases between. Germline CDR1 reads SGHTA; CDR2 reads FQGNSA.

This clonotype was counted many times. Just one base apart from a much larger clone, this may be a read error. The chain employs TRBV20-1 and TRBJ2-1; TRBD2 agrees at 8 bases. The J call is in doubt because the DNA end fits TRBJ2-7 better. The V gene's germline CDR1 is DFQATT and CDR2 SNEGSKA (reference sequence). The CDR3 spans 14 residues. CDR3 amino acids: CSASRRGAYNEQYF. CDR3 coding DNA: TGCAGTGCTAGTCGGCGGGGGGCCTACAATGAGCAGTACTTC.

This clonotype was recorded only once. The chain uses TRBV3-1 and TRBJ1-6; D is unclear. Per the germline V gene, CDR1 is LGHDT and CDR2 is YNNKEL (reference sequence). V was cut by 2 bases and J by 11 bases, with 7 bases left in between. The CDR3 is 12 residues long. The CDR3 DNA sequence: TGTGCCAGCAGCCAAAGGAATCCACCCCTCCACTTT. As protein: CASSQRNPPLHF. Full variable domain (remainder filled in from reference TRBV3-1 and TRBJ1-6): DTAVSQTPKYLVTQMGNDKSIKCEQNLGHDTMYWYKQDSKKFLKIMFSYNNKELIINETVPNRFSPKSPDKAHLNLHINSLELGDSAVYFCASSQRNPPLHFGNGTRLTVT.

V gene TRBV29-1 combines with J gene TRBJ1-5; 7 nucleotides agree with TRBD1. V trimming: 6 bases; J trimming: 7 bases; junction bases outside the gene matches: 9. The germline gives CDR1 SQVTM, CDR2 ANQGSEA. The CDR3 spans 13 residues. Here the CDR3 DNA reads TGCAGCGTGGGGACAGCGATGGGACAGCCCCAGCATTTT. As protein: CSVGTAMGQPQHF. The full variable domain, its missing parts supplied by reference TRBV29-1 and TRBJ1-5, is SAVISQKPSRDICQRGTSLTIQCQVDSQVTMMFWYRQQPGQSLTLIATANQGSEATYESGFVIDKFPISRPNLTFSTLTVSNMSPEDSSIYLCSVGTAMGQPQHFGDGTRLSIL.

The table lists this clonotype with many counts. V usage is TRBV11-2 and J usage is TRBJ2-7, with 8 bases fitting TRBD1. The CDR3 totals 14 residues. The junction had 3 bases not matched to a gene; V was cut back by 2 bases and J by 3 bases. CDR1 and CDR2 from the germline V gene are SGHAT and FQNNGV. DNA for the CDR3: TGTGCCAGCAGCTTAATACAGGGGGACTACGAGCAGTACTTC. As protein: CASSLIQGDYEQYF.

This clonotype has only a few counts. The chain carries TRBV29-1 and TRBJ2-5; TRBD2 aligns across 10 bases. Germline CDR1 is SQVTM and CDR2 is ANQGSEA. CDR3 length equals 16 residues. V lost 4 bases, J lost 7 bases, and 15 bases stayed unmatched. CDR3 in DNA: TGCAGCGTTGTTGGCGGGACTAGCGCGGCCTCAGGGACCCAGTACTTC. This translates into CSVVGGTSAASGTQYF. The full variable domain, its missing parts supplied by reference TRBV29-1 and TRBJ2-5, is SAVISQKPSRDICQRGTSLTIQCQVDSQVTMMFWYRQQPGQSLTLIATANQGSEATYESGFVIDKFPISRPNLTFSTLTVSNMSPEDSSIYLCSVVGGTSAASGTQYFGPGTRLLVL.

The rearrangement joins TRBV5-1 to TRBJ1-2; D unclear. Trimming removed 5 bases from V and 0 bases from J, with 8 bases in between. The CDR3 is 13 amino acids. CDR1 is SGHRS and CDR2 is YFSETQ in the germline V gene. The CDR3 bases are TGCGCCAGCAGACAAAATACTAACTATGGCTACACCTTC. Protein product: CASRQNTNYGYTF.

This chain uses TRBV30 with TRBJ1-1; 9 bases align to TRBD1. This CDR3 contains 12 residues. Germline V CDR1 and CDR2: GTSNPN, SVGIG (reference sequence). J gave up 7 bases and V 7 bases, and 7 bases lay outside the gene matches. The CDR3 DNA reads as TGTGCCTCGTACAGGGGGCGGGATGAAGCTTTCTTT. It encodes CASYRGRDEAFF.

Notes on this clonotype: A read error may explain this, as a much larger clone is one base away. The chain has TRBV5-1 and TRBJ2-3, with 9 bases fitting TRBD2. This CDR3 spans 16 amino acids. CDR1 is SGHRS and CDR2 is YFSETQ in the germline V gene. The V gene end was trimmed by 1 base and the J gene end by 3 bases; junction bases not matched to a gene: 6. CDR3 region: CASSLLVSGGTDTQYF. DNA of the CDR3: TGCGCCAGCAGCTTGCTAGTTAGCGGGGGTACAGATACGCAGTATTTT.

The chain joins TRBV4-1 to TRBJ1-5; no clear D. Germline assignment: CDR1 MGHRA and CDR2 YSYEKL. This CDR3 spans 16 amino acids. V dropped 1 base and J dropped 4 bases, with 14 bases sitting between them. The CDR3 region is CASSQVREDFNQPQHF. CDR3 nucleotides: TGCGCCAGCAGCCAAGTTCGAGAGGATTTTAATCAGCCCCAGCATTTT.

This clonotype appeared a single time. This sequence joins TRBV28 and TRBJ1-1, with D possibly matching TRBD1 (5 bases). CDR3 size: 13 residues. Germline values: CDR1 MDHEN, CDR2 SYDVKM. V was shortened by 7 bases and J by 1 base, with 10 bases between the two germline ends. The CDR3 loop reads CASIGQENTEAFF. The DNA of the CDR3 is TGTGCCAGCATCGGACAAGAGAACACTGAAGCTTTCTTT.

Regarding this clonotype: The junction shows a germline mismatch at one end, possibly a read error. The chain's CDR3 is CANSAGQEGYF. DNA for the CDR3: TGTGCCAACAGCGCGGGACAGGAGGGGTACTTC. J is TRBJ2-4 and V is TRBV9, with 8 bases identical to TRBD1. The germline CDR1 and CDR2 sequences are SGDLS and YYNGEE. This CDR3 comprises 11 residues.

V usage is TRBV5-1 and J usage is TRBJ1-5; D is ambiguous. The germline V gene encodes CDR1 SGHRS and CDR2 YFSETQ. Trimming took off 1 base at V and 0 bases at J, with 8 bases between the two ends. The CDR3 has 15 amino acids. DNA for the CDR3: TGCGCCAGCAGCTTGACCTCTAGTAGCAATCAGCCCCAGCATTTT. The encoded protein is CASSLTSSSNQPQHF.

This chain uses TRBV6-5 with TRBJ2-7, with D possibly matching TRBD2 (7 bases). From germline, CDR1 is MNHEY and CDR2 SVGAGI. Trimming pared 0 bases from V and 7 bases from J, leaving 19 bases between. This CDR3 is built from 16 residues. The DNA of the CDR3 is TGTGCCAGCAGTTACTCTCCGGGGGGCTTATACAATGAGCAGTACTTC. Translating gives CASSYSPGGLYNEQYF.

This clonotype has more than one count but fewer than ten. The chain is built from TRBV20-1 and TRBJ1-4; D is ambiguous. CDR3 length equals 11 residues. Germline CDR1 DFQATT, CDR2 SNEGSKA (reference sequence). V gave up 8 bases and J gave up 8 bases, with 12 bases separating them. CDR3 sequence reads: CSTQRREKLFF. The CDR3 DNA is TGCAGTACCCAGAGAAGAGAAAAACTGTTTTTT.

The chain carries TRBV5-1 and TRBJ1-1; D gene unclear. Germline-derived CDR1 and CDR2 are SGHRS and YFSETQ. The V gene lost 0 bases and the J gene lost 0 bases, with 12 bases spanning the gap. This CDR3 has 16 amino acids. CDR3 nucleotides: TGCGCCAGCAGCTTGGATATCGATGGGGTGAACACTGAAGCTTTCTTT. Translated, it gives CASSLDIDGVNTEAFF. Complete variable domain (other parts from reference TRBV5-1 and TRBJ1-1): KAGVTQTPRYLIKTRGQQVTLSCSPISGHRSVSWYQQTPGQGLQFLFEYFSETQRNKGNFPGRFSGRQFSNSRSEMNVSTLELGDSALYLCASSLDIDGVNTEAFFGQGTRLTVV.